The TCR beta chain under discussion was sequenced for a study of PD-L1 blockade in urothelial cancer. Looking at the study overall: When blood samples were assessed, the median T cell count was about 130,000.

Clones were sequenced by immunoSEQ multiplex PCR, and TCRdb holds only the in-frame ones, with some missing. This table has tens of thousands of clones, approximately 80% appearing once. Trimming cost V 1 base and J 0 bases, with 10 bases left between them. This CDR3 has 17 residues. Looked up from germline, CDR1 is SGHAT and CDR2 is FQNNGV. The V call is TRBV11-2, the J call TRBJ1-6; D may be TRBD1 (6 bases). Sequencing was performed on PBMCs, taken around atezolizumab (anti-PD-L1) treatment. The origin of this receptor is a man in his fifties or sixties with urothelial cancer. The CDR3 DNA is TGTGCCAGCAGCTTAGGAAGGGGGAGCTCCTATAATTCACCCCTCCACTTT. It specifies CASSLGRGSSYNSPLHF.